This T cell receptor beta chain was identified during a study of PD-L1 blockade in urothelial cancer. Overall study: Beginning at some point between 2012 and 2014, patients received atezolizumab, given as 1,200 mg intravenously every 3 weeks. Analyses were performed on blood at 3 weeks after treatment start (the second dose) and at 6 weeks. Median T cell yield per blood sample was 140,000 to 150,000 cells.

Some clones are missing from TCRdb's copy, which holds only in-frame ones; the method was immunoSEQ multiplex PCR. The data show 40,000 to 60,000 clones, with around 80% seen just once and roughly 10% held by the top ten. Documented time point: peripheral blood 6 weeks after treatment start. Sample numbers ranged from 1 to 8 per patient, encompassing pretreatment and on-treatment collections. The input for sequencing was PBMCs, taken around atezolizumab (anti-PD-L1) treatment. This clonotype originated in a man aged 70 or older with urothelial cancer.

This CDR3 reads CASSSGRAYEQYF. The CDR3 DNA follows: TGTGCCAGCAGTAGCGGGAGGGCCTACGAGCAGTACTTC. The chain couples TRBV2 to TRBJ2-7; TRBD2 matches 10 bases. This CDR3 comprises 13 residues. Losses at the gene ends were 5 bases for V and 2 bases for J; bases not matched to a gene: 0. Germline assignment: CDR1 SNHLY and CDR2 FYNNEI.